Listed here are 31 T cell receptor beta chains from one sample, sequenced in a study of cytomegalovirus exposure and HLA in healthy donors. The PCR used 60 Vbeta and 13 Jbeta primers. Libraries were prepared by immunoSEQ multiplex PCR; TCRdb keeps only in-frame clonotypes and omits some of them. This table has 100,000 to 150,000 clones, 80% appearing once. Sequencing was done on a sample of PBMCs. These receptors all stem from a man aged 40-49 years in good health and CMV-seronegative.

The chain carries TRBV27 and TRBJ2-3, with TRBD2 matching over 11 bases. CDR1 is MNHEY, CDR2 SMNVEV, per germline (reference sequence). The CDR3 has 17 residues. V shed 3 bases, J shed 3 bases, and the junction held 8 bases outside the gene matches. CDR3 bases: TGTGCCAGCAGTTTGAGGCTAGCGGGGGGATGGACAGATACGCAGTATTTT. It specifies CASSLRLAGGWTDTQYF.

This chain links TRBV5-4 with TRBJ2-7; tentatively, D is TRBD1 (6 bases). With 0 bases removed from V and 9 bases from J, the gap between germline ends came to 13 bases. The germline V gene encodes CDR1 SGHNT and CDR2 YYREEE (reference sequence). The CDR3 is 13 amino acids. The CDR3 nucleotides read TGTGCCAGCAGCTTGGACAGGGTCGACGGGCAGTACTTC. Translation: CASSLDRVDGQYF.

V is TRBV18 and J is TRBJ1-1; 7 bases are a match to TRBD1. Germline values: CDR1 KGHSH, CDR2 LQKENI. V was clipped by 4 bases and J by 1 base; unmatched bases: 6. CDR3 length: 15 amino acids. CDR3 residues: CASSRVGTANTEAFF. In DNA form, the CDR3 reads TGTGCCAGCTCACGGGTCGGGACAGCGAACACTGAAGCTTTCTTT.

This clone showed up just a few times. V gene TRBV28 combines with J gene TRBJ2-7; tentatively, D is TRBD2 (6 bases). This CDR3 is built from 15 residues. The V and J ends lost 5 bases and 6 bases respectively, with 20 bases between them. Germline values: CDR1 MDHEN, CDR2 SYDVKM. The CDR3 DNA reads TGTGCCAGCAGTGTGGGCGGGACCGACCTTAGCGAGCAGTACTTC. Encoded protein: CASSVGGTDLSEQYF.

The chain is built from TRBV5-1 and TRBJ2-3; D not resolved. V lost 0 bases and J 0 bases, leaving 5 bases between the germline ends. CDR3 size: 14 residues. The germline V gene has CDR1 SGHRS and CDR2 YFSETQ. The DNA for the CDR3 is TGCGCCAGCAGCTTGGCAGTGAGCACAGATACGCAGTATTTT. Encoded protein: CASSLAVSTDTQYF. The full variable domain, with the rest looked up from reference TRBV5-1 and TRBJ2-3, is KAGVTQTPRYLIKTRGQQVTLSCSPISGHRSVSWYQQTPGQGLQFLFEYFSETQRNKGNFPGRFSGRQFSNSRSEMNVSTLELGDSALYLCASSLAVSTDTQYFGPGTRLTVL.

This clone appeared a few times. The J gene is TRBJ1-4, the V gene TRBV28; D uncertain. Germline values: CDR1 MDHEN, CDR2 SYDVKM. V was shortened by 3 bases and J by 6 bases, with 5 bases between the two germline ends. CDR3 length: 12 residues. The CDR3 sequence is CASSFLDEKLFF. The CDR3 DNA follows: TGTGCCAGCAGTTTTCTAGATGAAAAACTGTTTTTT.

A few counts support this clone. The J gene is TRBJ1-2, the V gene TRBV5-1; D gene uncertain. Per the germline V gene, CDR1 is SGHRS and CDR2 is YFSETQ. Trimming shortened V by 4 bases and J by 3 bases, and 7 bases separated the two germline ends. The CDR3 is 12 amino acids. Here the CDR3 DNA reads TGCGCCAGCAGCGAGGCAGACTATGGCTACACCTTC. Its protein product is CASSEADYGYTF. The variable domain in full, with the rest retrieved from reference TRBV5-1 and TRBJ1-2, is KAGVTQTPRYLIKTRGQQVTLSCSPISGHRSVSWYQQTPGQGLQFLFEYFSETQRNKGNFPGRFSGRQFSNSRSEMNVSTLELGDSALYLCASSEADYGYTFGSGTRLTVV.

The chain employs TRBV28 and TRBJ1-4; D unresolved. The CDR3 totals 14 residues. V lost 3 bases and J 0 bases, leaving 5 bases between the germline ends. The germline gives CDR1 MDHEN, CDR2 SYDVKM. The CDR3: CASSLVATNEKLFF. The DNA of the CDR3 is TGTGCCAGCAGTTTGGTAGCAACTAATGAAAAACTGTTTTTT.

Of note for this clone: Other DNA variants within this sample encode the same CDR3. The J gene is TRBJ1-2, the V gene TRBV5-1; TRBD1 matches at 8 bases. The CDR3 covers 14 residues. V shed 0 bases and J 8 bases; nucleotides not matched to a gene: 6. Per germline, CDR1 SGHRS and CDR2 YFSETQ. DNA of the CDR3: TGCGCCAGCAGCTTGGACCAGGGGGCGAGGGGCTACACCTTC. Translation gives CASSLDQGARGYTF.

This clone has just one count. This chain joins TRBV25-1 and TRBJ1-2; maybe TRBD1 (6 bases). The germline V gene encodes CDR1 MGHDK and CDR2 SYGVNS. Between the trimmed V and J ends, which lost 6 bases and 7 bases, there was a span of 12 bases. This CDR3 contains 12 residues. The CDR3 DNA reads TGTGCCAGCAGGCTACAGGGCGGTGGCTACACCTTC. Encoded protein: CASRLQGGGYTF.

Of note for this clone: Different DNA sequences within this sample yield the same CDR3. V and J are TRBV6-5 and TRBJ2-3; no firm D call. Germline V gives CDR1 MNHEY, CDR2 SVGAGI. V was pared by 0 bases and J by 3 bases, with 7 bases between. The CDR3 length is 14 residues. The chain's CDR3 is CASSYSGRTDTQYF. Here the CDR3 DNA reads TGTGCCAGCAGTTACTCGGGCAGGACAGATACGCAGTATTTT.

The V gene is TRBV6-6, the J gene TRBJ2-1; 8 positions match TRBD1. The length of the CDR3 is 16 residues. V shed 2 bases, J shed 3 bases, and the junction held 6 bases outside the gene matches. In germline, CDR1 is MNHNY, CDR2 SVGAGI (reference sequence). CDR3 loop: CASSYTTGVGYNEQFF. The CDR3 DNA reads TGTGCCAGCAGTTACACGACAGGGGTGGGCTACAATGAGCAGTTCTTC.

This sequence joins TRBV6-6 and TRBJ2-5, with D perhaps TRBD1 (7 bases). This CDR3 is 14 amino acids long. V was clipped by 8 bases and J by 1 base, with 14 bases between them. The germline CDR1 and CDR2 sequences are MNHNY and SVGAGI (reference sequence). The CDR3: CASAQGGTQETQYF. CDR3 sequence (DNA): TGTGCCAGCGCGCAGGGGGGAACCCAAGAGACCCAGTACTTC.

The CDR3 DNA is TGTGCCAGCAGCTTTAGGGCTAGCGGGGGGCCTTTCTACAATGAGCAGTTCTTC. Its protein is CASSFRASGGPFYNEQFF. The rearrangement uses TRBV5-4 and TRBJ2-1; 11 nucleotides align to TRBD2. The CDR3 runs to 18 residues. The V gene's germline CDR1 is SGHNT and CDR2 YYREEE (reference sequence). V shed 2 bases and J 3 bases; nucleotides not matched to a gene: 10.

This chain connects TRBV2 to TRBJ2-2; the match to TRBD2 covers 13 bases. Trimming at V came to 6 bases and at J to 6 bases, leaving 10 bases not matched to a gene. The germline V gene has CDR1 SNHLY and CDR2 FYNNEI. This CDR3 region has 17 residues. The CDR3: CASSETSGRAEAGELFF. The CDR3 DNA follows: TGTGCCAGCAGCGAAACTAGCGGGAGGGCCGAAGCCGGGGAGCTGTTTTTT.

CDR3 region: CASMGDSQETQYF. CDR3 sequence (DNA): TGTGCCAGCATGGGGGACAGCCAAGAGACCCAGTACTTC. V and J are TRBV2 and TRBJ2-5; 7 nucleotides agree with TRBD1. The CDR3 contains 13 residues. Trimming at V came to 7 bases and at J to 1 base, leaving 3 bases not matched to a gene. Germline loops: CDR1 SNHLY, CDR2 FYNNEI.

The chain combines TRBV2 with TRBJ2-2; no definite D call. Trimming removed 6 bases at V and 7 bases at J, with 12 bases between. CDR3 length: 13 amino acids. CDR1 is SNHLY, CDR2 FYNNEI, per germline. The CDR3 here is CASRDSASGELFF. The CDR3 DNA is TGTGCCAGCAGAGACTCCGCCAGCGGGGAGCTGTTTTTT.

The chain joins TRBV7-2 to TRBJ2-5, with D perhaps matching TRBD2 (6 bases). Trimming stripped 1 base from V and 0 bases from J, with 12 bases between. CDR3 length: 16 amino acids. Per the germline V gene, CDR1 is SGHTA and CDR2 is FQGNSA. This CDR3 reads CASSLVGGTDQETQYF. CDR3 DNA sequence: TGTGCCAGCAGCTTAGTCGGCGGGACGGACCAAGAGACCCAGTACTTC. The whole variable domain, remainder taken from reference TRBV7-2 and TRBJ2-5, is GAGVSQSPSNKVTEKGKDVELRCDPISGHTALYWYRQSLGQGLEFLIYFQGNSAPDKSGLPSDRFSAERTGGSVSTLTIQRTQQEDSAVYLCASSLVGGTDQETQYFGPGTRLLVL.

The chain is built from TRBV5-6 and TRBJ1-1; D unclear. The CDR3 spans 15 residues. Trimming removed 5 bases at V and 0 bases at J, with 14 bases between. Germline loops: CDR1 SGHDT, CDR2 YYEEEE. CDR3 region: CASSFLDSMNTEAFF. The CDR3 coding sequence is TGTGCCAGCAGTTTTTTAGATTCCATGAACACTGAAGCTTTCTTT.

The chain's CDR3 is CASSTRGPGELFF. The CDR3 coding sequence is TGTGCCAGCAGCACCAGGGGGCCCGGGGAGCTGTTTTTT. The chain recombines TRBV21-1 with TRBJ2-2; no DNA check was done on the table's D call, TRBD1. TRBV21-1 is annotated as a pseudogene. The CDR3 runs to 13 residues.

This sequence joins TRBV6-1 and TRBJ1-1; 11 bases line up with TRBD1. The CDR3 length is 14 residues. CDR1 and CDR2 (germline): MNHNS, SASEGT. The V and J ends lost 5 bases and 4 bases, in that order; junction bases with no gene match: 3. DNA of the CDR3: TGTGCCAGCAGTCTGGACAGGGGGCCCACTGAAGCTTTCTTT. It encodes CASSLDRGPTEAFF.

The chain has TRBV6-1 and TRBJ2-2, with 14 bases fitting TRBD2. Germline lookup yields CDR1 MNHNS and CDR2 SASEGT. The CDR3 runs to 17 residues. V dropped 4 bases and J dropped 5; count of bases not matched to a gene: 6. Written as DNA, the CDR3 is TGTGCCAGCAGTGGCCGACTAGCGGGAGGGCAAACCGGGGAGCTGTTTTTT. Translating gives CASSGRLAGGQTGELFF.

This clone came up a few times. The J gene is TRBJ1-5, the V gene TRBV5-1; a possible D gene is TRBD1 (6 bases). V lost 0 bases and J lost 7, with 17 bases in between. The CDR3 runs to 16 residues. Germline V lookup: CDR1 SGHRS, CDR2 YFSETQ. In DNA form, the CDR3 reads TGCGCCAGCAGCTTGGGGGAACAGGGATGGGAACAGCCCCAGCATTTT. It codes for CASSLGEQGWEQPQHF.

The chain is built from TRBV6-6 and TRBJ2-5; the D gene is possibly TRBD2 (6 bases). The CDR3 consists of 15 residues. Trimming stripped 2 bases from V and 3 bases from J, with 13 bases between. Germline assignment: CDR1 MNHNY and CDR2 SVGAGI (reference sequence). In DNA form, the CDR3 reads TGTGCCAGCAGTTACAGAAGCCCGGGAGAAGAGACCCAGTACTTC. It yields the protein CASSYRSPGEETQYF.

CDR3 residues: CASSPTGGNQPQHF. In DNA, the CDR3 is TGTGCCAGCAGTCCTACAGGGGGCAATCAGCCCCAGCATTTT. This sequence joins TRBV2 and TRBJ1-5, with 7 bases fitting TRBD1. The V gene end was trimmed by 5 bases and the J gene end by 2 bases; junction bases not matched to a gene: 3. Germline CDR1 SNHLY, CDR2 FYNNEI. CDR3 size: 14 residues.

V usage is TRBV15 and J usage is TRBJ2-6; no firm D call. CDR1 is LNHNV and CDR2 is YYDKDF in the germline V gene (reference sequence). V was trimmed by 1 base and J by 0 bases, leaving 7 bases between them. The length of the CDR3 is 16 residues. CDR3 in amino acids: CATSRGPFSGANVLTF. The CDR3, as DNA: TGTGCCACCAGCAGAGGGCCCTTCTCTGGGGCCAACGTCCTGACTTTC.

This chain joins TRBV28 and TRBJ1-2, with unresolved D. The CDR3 has 14 amino acids. CDR1 is MDHEN, CDR2 SYDVKM, per germline. Deletions cut 1 base from V and 7 bases from J, with 13 bases between. CDR3 nucleotides: TGTGCCAGCAGTTTATACGGGGTTCCTGCTGGCTACACCTTC. Residues: CASSLYGVPAGYTF.

V gene TRBV6-5 combines with J gene TRBJ1-2; a possible D gene is TRBD1 (5 bases). Per germline, CDR1 MNHEY and CDR2 SVGAGI. This CDR3 has 13 amino acids. With 5 bases removed from V and 8 bases from J, the gap between germline ends came to 15 bases. The DNA of the CDR3 is TGTGCCAGCAGTAACGACAGACTGGGCGGCTACACCTTC. It is translated as CASSNDRLGGYTF.

The rearrangement links TRBV5-4 to TRBJ2-7, with 10 bases aligning to TRBD2. CDR1 is SGHNT and CDR2 is YYREEE in the germline V gene (reference sequence). This CDR3 contains 15 residues. Trimming at V came to 4 bases and at J to 2 bases, leaving 6 bases not matched to a gene. This CDR3 reads CASSGASGSPYEQYF. CDR3 sequence (DNA): TGTGCCAGCAGCGGGGCTAGCGGGAGTCCCTACGAGCAGTACTTC.

The chain links TRBV7-9 to TRBJ1-4; maybe TRBD1 (5 bases). The germline V gene has CDR1 SEHNR and CDR2 FQNEAQ (reference sequence). V shed 5 bases and J shed 7 bases, with 17 bases lying between them. The CDR3 runs 15 residues. CDR3 region: CASSGGSGVGEKLFF. CDR3 DNA sequence: TGTGCCAGCAGCGGGGGGTCGGGGGTCGGTGAAAAACTGTTTTTT. The complete variable domain, with remaining parts taken from reference TRBV7-9 and TRBJ1-4, reads DTGVSQNPRHKITKRGQNVTFRCDPISEHNRLYWYRQTLGQGPEFLTYFQNEAQLEKSRLLSDRFSAERPKGSFSTLEIQRTEQGDSAMYLCASSGGSGVGEKLFFGSGTQLSVL.

J is TRBJ2-4 and V is TRBV10-2, with D perhaps matching TRBD2 (6 bases). Looked up from germline, CDR1 is WSHSY and CDR2 is SAAADI. The length of the CDR3 is 13 residues. Trimming removed 6 bases from V and 8 bases from J, with 14 bases in between. CDR3 nucleotide sequence: TGCGCCAGCAGGGCGAGACCGGGGGACATTCAGTACTTC. Its translation is CASRARPGDIQYF.